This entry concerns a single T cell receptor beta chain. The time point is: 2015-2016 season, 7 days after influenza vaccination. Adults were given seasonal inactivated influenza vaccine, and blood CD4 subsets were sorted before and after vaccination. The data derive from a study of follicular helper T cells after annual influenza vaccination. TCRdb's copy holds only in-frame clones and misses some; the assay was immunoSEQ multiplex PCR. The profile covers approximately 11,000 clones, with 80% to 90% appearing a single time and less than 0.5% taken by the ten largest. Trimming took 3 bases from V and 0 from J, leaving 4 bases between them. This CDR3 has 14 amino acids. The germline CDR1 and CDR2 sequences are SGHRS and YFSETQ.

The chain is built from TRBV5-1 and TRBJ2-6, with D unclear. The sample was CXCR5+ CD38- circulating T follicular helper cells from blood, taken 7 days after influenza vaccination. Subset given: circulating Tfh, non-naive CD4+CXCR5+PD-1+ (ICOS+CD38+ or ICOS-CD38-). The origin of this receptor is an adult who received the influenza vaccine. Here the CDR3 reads CASSSSSGANVLTF. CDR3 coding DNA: TGCGCCAGCAGCTCAAGCTCTGGGGCCAACGTCCTGACTTTC. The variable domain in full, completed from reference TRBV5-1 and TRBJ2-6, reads KAGVTQTPRYLIKTRGQQVTLSCSPISGHRSVSWYQQTPGQGLQFLFEYFSETQRNKGNFPGRFSGRQFSNSRSEMNVSTLELGDSALYLCASSSSSGANVLTFGAGSRLTVL.